The 24 T cell receptor beta chains given below trace back to one sample, sequenced in a study of long-term antiretroviral therapy in people with HIV. Survey-level resolution applied to immunoSEQ assay v3.0. The protocol was immunoSEQ multiplex PCR, while the TCRdb copy is restricted to in-frame clones and leaves out a portion. Seen here are some 35,000 clones, roughly four fifths observed once, and the top ten hold around 6.3%. The sequencing used unsorted PBMCs, collected 0.6 years after starting antiretroviral therapy. Every receptor here comes from a man younger than 30 with HIV.

The V gene is TRBV7-9, the J gene TRBJ2-2; no firm D call. The CDR3 loop spans 12 amino acids. V dropped 1 base and J dropped 7 bases, with 4 bases sitting between them. Germline V gene sequence: CDR1 SEHNR, CDR2 FQNEAQ (reference sequence). DNA of the CDR3: TGTGCCAGCAGCTTAGATGTCGGGGAGCTGTTTTTT. Its translation: CASSLDVGELFF.

This clone was observed a handful of times. The genes are TRBV27 and TRBJ2-7, with TRBD1 matching over 7 bases. V lost 5 bases and J lost 5; bases outside the gene matches: 12. Germline V gives CDR1 MNHEY, CDR2 SMNVEV (reference sequence). The CDR3 covers 15 residues. The chain's CDR3 is CASSPRQGSYHEQYF. For the CDR3, the DNA is TGTGCCAGCAGTCCAAGACAGGGAAGCTACCACGAGCAGTACTTC.

The chain recombines TRBV4-3 with TRBJ2-3; 7 nucleotides agree with TRBD2. The CDR3 sequence is 14 residues long. CDR1 LGHNA and CDR2 YSLEER come from the germline V gene. V lost 4 bases and J lost 7; bases outside the gene matches: 8. CDR3 sequence reads: CASSRERDGYTQYF. Here the CDR3 DNA reads TGCGCCAGCAGCCGCGAGCGGGATGGGTATACGCAGTATTTT.

The V and J genes are TRBV4-1 and TRBJ1-1; no clear D gene. Per germline, CDR1 MGHRA and CDR2 YSYEKL. V gave up 0 bases and J gave up 0 bases, with 11 bases separating them. This CDR3 has 16 residues. In DNA, the CDR3 is TGCGCCAGCAGCCAAGAGTCCGACCAGGTGAACACTGAAGCTTTCTTT. Translated: CASSQESDQVNTEAFF.

This clone was picked up a small number of times. The chain employs TRBV19 and TRBJ1-1; possible D gene TRBD1, 6 bases. This CDR3 has 14 amino acids. Germline values: CDR1 LNHDA, CDR2 SQIVND (reference sequence). The ends were cut back, 6 bases at V and 0 bases at J, with 11 bases in the middle. In nucleotides, the CDR3 is TGTGCCAGTAGGGATGGACAGTTGAACACTGAAGCTTTCTTT. This encodes CASRDGQLNTEAFF.

The chain has TRBV27 and TRBJ1-5; 11 nucleotides agree with TRBD1. The germline gives CDR1 MNHEY, CDR2 SMNVEV (reference sequence). The CDR3 is 17 residues long. With V trimmed by 4 bases and J by 6 bases, 11 bases remained unmatched. CDR3: CASSSKGQGAGGQPQHF. The CDR3 DNA follows: TGTGCCAGCAGTTCGAAAGGACAGGGGGCCGGGGGTCAGCCCCAGCATTTT.

This clone has a single count. This chain connects TRBV29-1 to TRBJ2-3, with D perhaps TRBD2 (7 bases). Trimming removed 5 bases at V and 6 bases at J, with 18 bases between. The CDR3 is 14 residues long. Germline V lookup: CDR1 SQVTM, CDR2 ANQGSEA. The CDR3 here is CSVSGGHGVDTQYF. The CDR3 DNA follows: TGCAGCGTTTCGGGGGGCCACGGGGTGGATACGCAGTATTTT.

The J gene is TRBJ1-1, the V gene TRBV5-1, with unresolved D. The CDR3 covers 13 residues. V was cut by 2 bases and J by 7 bases, with 12 bases left in between. Germline V gives CDR1 SGHRS, CDR2 YFSETQ. Here the CDR3 reads CASSFGKPGEAFF. The CDR3 DNA reads TGCGCCAGCAGCTTCGGGAAACCAGGTGAAGCTTTCTTT.

The rearrangement links TRBV27 to TRBJ2-7; D ambiguous. V shed 0 bases and J shed 3 bases, with 9 bases lying between them. The CDR3 extends over 14 amino acids. The germline CDR1 and CDR2 sequences are MNHEY and SMNVEV (reference sequence). CDR3 DNA: TGTGCCAGCAGTTTATCGCGTCTGAACTACGAGCAGTACTTC. Translated: CASSLSRLNYEQYF.

V and J are TRBV6-6 and TRBJ2-5; D remains ambiguous. Germline assignment: CDR1 MNHNY and CDR2 SVGAGI (reference sequence). The CDR3 contains 12 residues. Between the trimmed V and J ends, which lost 7 bases and 4 bases, there was a span of 10 bases. In DNA, the CDR3 is TGTGCCAGCAAAGGTCATACAGAGACCCAGTACTTC. This encodes CASKGHTETQYF.

The chain has TRBV7-2 and TRBJ2-7, with 12 nucleotides matching TRBD2. This CDR3 spans 14 amino acids. Germline values: CDR1 SGHTA, CDR2 FQGNSA. The trim removed 3 bases at V and 6 bases at J, leaving 3 bases unmatched. The CDR3 coding sequence is TGTGCCAGCAGCTTTTTGACTAGCGGGAGCGAGCAGTACTTC. Translation: CASSFLTSGSEQYF.

This clone was detected only once. V gene TRBV5-5 combines with J gene TRBJ1-5, with TRBD1 matching over 7 bases. CDR1 and CDR2 (germline): SGHKS, YYEKEE (reference sequence). The length of the CDR3 is 16 residues. The V and J ends lost 3 bases and 1 base, in that order; junction bases with no gene match: 7. CDR3 nucleotide sequence: TGTGCCAGCAGCTCAGAAGGGGGCGCGAGCAATCAGCCCCAGCATTTT. This encodes CASSSEGGASNQPQHF.

This clone has just a few counts. V gene TRBV30 combines with J gene TRBJ1-5, with D possibly matching TRBD1 (5 bases). Trimming left V 2 bases short and J 6 bases short, with 11 bases between. CDR1 is GTSNPN, CDR2 SVGIG, per germline (reference sequence). The CDR3 sequence is 13 residues long. CDR3 sequence reads: CAWSPGSGQPQHF. The CDR3 DNA follows: TGTGCCTGGAGTCCAGGGTCCGGTCAGCCCCAGCATTTT.

The chain combines TRBV28 with TRBJ2-1; D unresolved. The CDR3 runs 13 residues. Trimming stripped 4 bases from V and 10 bases from J, with 14 bases between. Germline V gene sequence: CDR1 MDHEN, CDR2 SYDVKM. The CDR3 DNA sequence: TGTGCCAGCAGTTCCCCTTCTGCGAGGGAGCAGTTCTTC. This sequence encodes CASSSPSAREQFF.

The J gene is TRBJ2-1, the V gene TRBV6-5; TRBD2 is a possible D gene (7 bases). The CDR3 consists of 13 residues. CDR1 is MNHEY and CDR2 is SVGAGI in the germline V gene. Trimming removed 7 bases at V and 6 bases at J, with 13 bases between. CDR3 in DNA: TGTGCCAGCATAGGGGGGGCGCGCAATGAGCAGTTCTTC. This codes for CASIGGARNEQFF.

The sample holds one count of this clone. The chain is built from TRBV28 and TRBJ2-7; TRBD2 agrees at 8 bases. Trimming took 5 bases from V and 2 from J; bases not matched to a gene: 2. Germline assignment: CDR1 MDHEN and CDR2 SYDVKM. The CDR3 sequence is 13 residues long. The CDR3 bases are TGTGCCAGCAGTCGACTAGCGACCTACGAGCAGTACTTC. As protein: CASSRLATYEQYF.

This chain connects TRBV15 to TRBJ2-7, with D unresolved. The V gene lost 8 bases and the J gene lost 0 bases, with 8 bases spanning the gap. This CDR3 has 12 residues. CDR1 is LNHNV, CDR2 YYDKDF, per germline (reference sequence). CDR3 sequence (DNA): TGTGCCACCGGCGACCACTCCTACGAGCAGTACTTC. Amino acids: CATGDHSYEQYF.

This clone was recorded a few times. The V and J genes are TRBV6-5 and TRBJ1-5; weak D call: TRBD1 (5 bases). Trimming removed 2 bases from V and 6 bases from J, with 8 bases in between. CDR1 and CDR2 (germline): MNHEY, SVGAGI. The CDR3 contains 13 residues. The CDR3 DNA follows: TGTGCCAGCAGTTACGGGACTCGTCAGCCCCAGCATTTT. Translation: CASSYGTRQPQHF.

The rearrangement joins TRBV19 to TRBJ2-1, with D tentatively TRBD2 (6 bases). The V gene's germline CDR1 is LNHDA and CDR2 SQIVND (reference sequence). CDR3 length: 14 residues. Deletions cut 1 base from V and 10 bases from J, with 14 bases between. The CDR3 DNA is TGTGCCAGTAGTATAGTGTCTAGCGCTCAGGAGCAGTTCTTC. Its translation: CASSIVSSAQEQFF. Based on the CDR3 plus reference TRBV19 and TRBJ2-1, the full variable domain is DGGITQSPKYLFRKEGQNVTLSCEQNLNHDAMYWYRQDPGQGLRLIYYSQIVNDFQKGDIAEGYSVSREKKESFPLTVTSAQKNPTAFYLCASSIVSSAQEQFFGPGTRLTVL.

This clone occurred once. V gene TRBV2 combines with J gene TRBJ1-5, with a tentative D call TRBD1 (5 bases). Germline V gene data show CDR1 as SNHLY and CDR2 as FYNNEI. This CDR3 spans 15 amino acids. V was trimmed by 5 bases and J by 2 bases, leaving 13 bases between them. The CDR3 loop reads CASSKIKGRNQPQHF. In nucleotides, the CDR3 is TGTGCCAGCAGTAAGATAAAGGGGCGCAATCAGCCCCAGCATTTT.

V usage is TRBV5-1 and J usage is TRBJ1-1; weak D call: TRBD1 (6 bases). The CDR3 runs 14 residues. Germline V gene data show CDR1 as SGHRS and CDR2 as YFSETQ. V shed 4 bases and J shed 1 base, with 11 bases lying between them. CDR3 sequence reads: CASSHQGGNTEAFF. The CDR3 region has the DNA TGCGCCAGCAGCCATCAAGGGGGGAACACTGAAGCTTTCTTT. Looking up the rest from reference TRBV5-1 and TRBJ1-1 gives the full variable domain: KAGVTQTPRYLIKTRGQQVTLSCSPISGHRSVSWYQQTPGQGLQFLFEYFSETQRNKGNFPGRFSGRQFSNSRSEMNVSTLELGDSALYLCASSHQGGNTEAFFGQGTRLTVV.

The chain links TRBV15 to TRBJ1-5; a weak D match, TRBD1 (5 bases). The ends were cut back, 4 bases at V and 9 bases at J, with 13 bases in the middle. Germline CDR1 reads LNHNV; CDR2 reads YYDKDF (reference sequence). The CDR3 totals 13 residues. The CDR3 sequence is CATSTGGIGPQHF. The CDR3 nucleotides are TGTGCCACCAGCACGGGGGGGATCGGGCCCCAGCATTTT.

This clone was picked up one time. This chain links TRBV5-1 with TRBJ2-7; 10 nucleotides line up with TRBD2. V shed 3 bases and J 2 bases; nucleotides not matched to a gene: 5. CDR1 and CDR2 from the germline V gene are SGHRS and YFSETQ. The CDR3 covers 15 residues. Here the CDR3 DNA reads TGCGCCAGCAGCTGGGTAGCGGGAGGCGCCTACGAGCAGTACTTC. Protein sequence: CASSWVAGGAYEQYF.

The chain is built from TRBV18 and TRBJ1-4; D is ambiguous. This CDR3 has 15 residues. CDR1 is KGHSH and CDR2 is LQKENI in the germline V gene. V lost 6 bases, J lost 0 bases, and 11 bases lay in between. CDR3 nucleotide sequence: TGTGCCAGCTCTGCGCTTATTTCAACTAATGAAAAACTGTTTTTT. Translated, it gives CASSALISTNEKLFF.